Listed below are T cell receptor beta chains from one sample, sequenced in a study of blood T cell repertoires in COVID-19. Sequenced by immunoSEQ multiplex PCR; TCRdb stores in-frame clones only, minus some. This sample carries about 220,000 clones, 83% of them seen once, and the ten largest clones take about 4.8%. Material: PBMCs or T cells enriched from blood (not recorded which). The origin of the receptors is a woman in her fifties or sixties who had been exposed to COVID-19. Each CDR3 is given with its conserved first and last residue.

>TRBJ1-5|TRBV6-5|14
CASRTGWGFQPQHF
>TRBJ1-1|TRBV19|15
CASSIAARGATEAFF
>TRBJ2-1|TRBV19|14
CASSTQGLRTEQFF
>TRBJ2-5|TRBV18|12
CASSPSQETQYF
>TRBJ2-1|TRBV7-2|14
CASSHSKSYNEQFF
>TRBJ1-2|TRBV7-2|13
CASSLGGYDGYTF
>TRBJ2-3|TRBV4-3|17
CASSQDHRLASTDTQYF
>TRBJ1-5|TRBV19|13
CASSTDFNQPQHF
>TRBJ1-2|TRBV30|12
CAWIGGAHGYTF
>TRBJ1-5|TRBV25-1|15
CASSDGTGPYQPQHF
>TRBJ1-3|TRBV10-2|10
CASGGNTIYF
>TRBJ2-5|TRBV5-1|14
CASSLAPGEETQYF
>TRBJ2-7|TRBV19|16
CASSHQGLREPYEQYF
>TRBJ2-5|TRBV5-1|15
CASGESGTSGETQYF
>TRBJ1-1|TRBV21-1|17
CASSKGTRKGWHTEAFF
>TRBJ2-5|TRBV19|14
CASSRTSGGETQYF
>TRBJ2-3|TRBV11-2|12
CASSLDRDTQYF
>TRBJ1-6|TRBV6-4|13
CASSEGPNSPLHF
>TRBJ2-7|TRBV7-8|15
CASSPITGTGEEQYF
>TRBJ1-2|TRBV3-1/TRBV3-2|13
CASSPSGNYGYTF
>TRBJ2-1|TRBV3-1/TRBV3-2|16
CASSQGRHQIGNEQFF
>TRBJ1-2|TRBV5-1|14
CASSAGDRNYGYTF
>TRBJ1-1|TRBV6-5|13
CATLQGVYTEAFF
>TRBJ1-1|TRBV15|14
CATTHRGPGTEAFF
>TRBJ1-2|TRBV4-2|14
CASRTTGGRYGYTF
>TRBJ1-4|TRBV7-9|13
CASSLAGGEKLFF
>TRBJ2-1|TRBV11-2|17
CASSFPLAGAIYNEQFF
>TRBJ1-2|TRBV5-1|15
CASSPNTGENYGYTF
>TRBJ1-5|TRBV10-3|18
CAISESNRVSRPDQPQHF
>TRBJ2-4|TRBV29-1|11
CSAKSGNIQYF